This entry lists 8 T cell receptor beta chains sequenced from one sample in a study of shared clonotypes between healthy human individuals. The assay was immunoSEQ multiplex PCR, and TCRdb's table has in-frame clones only and misses some. The table has more than 1 million clones, 75% to 85% seen once. Sequenced material: memory CD4+ T cells from PBMCs. Subset defined: CD45RA-negative fraction. The origin of the receptors is a man in his late teens or twenties in good health. Some clones in this sample may be carry-over from other donors' samples.

CDR3 sequence: CASSLGGGTDTQYF. The CDR3 region has the DNA TGTGCCAGCAGCCTAGGCGGGGGCACAGATACGCAGTATTTT. This chain joins TRBV14 and TRBJ2-3; TRBD2 might be the D (6 bases). Germline assignment: CDR1 SGHDN and CDR2 FVKESK. The CDR3 spans 14 residues. V dropped 4 bases and J dropped 1 base, with 9 bases sitting between them.

The genes are TRBV5-1 and TRBJ2-3; the match to TRBD2 covers 10 bases. The CDR3 totals 17 residues. Germline lookup yields CDR1 SGHRS and CDR2 YFSETQ. J gave up 1 base and V 3 bases, and 8 bases lay outside the gene matches. Here the CDR3 DNA reads TGCGCCAGCAGCTCGGTAGCGGGAGGCCGAGGCACAGATACGCAGTATTTT. Its translation is CASSSVAGGRGTDTQYF.

The chain is built from TRBV5-8 and TRBJ2-3; 9 nucleotides align to TRBD2. The CDR3 extends over 16 amino acids. Per germline, CDR1 SGHTS and CDR2 YDEGEE. V dropped 4 bases and J dropped 3; count of bases not matched to a gene: 9. The CDR3 bases are TGTGCCAGCAGCCCCATAGCGGGAGCGGGAACAGATACGCAGTATTTT. This gives the protein CASSPIAGAGTDTQYF.

The V gene is TRBV4-1, the J gene TRBJ1-2; D uncertain. Trimming removed 2 bases from V and 5 bases from J, with 18 bases in between. This CDR3 is built from 16 residues. Germline CDR1 and CDR2: MGHRA and YSYEKL. CDR3 amino acids: CASSQPWTEKTYGYTF. CDR3 DNA: TGCGCCAGCAGCCAACCTTGGACGGAGAAAACATATGGCTACACCTTC.

CDR3: CASSFWRLAGGETQYF. In DNA, the CDR3 is TGTGCCAGCAGCTTTTGGCGCCTAGCGGGAGGAGAGACCCAGTACTTC. This chain connects TRBV7-3 to TRBJ2-5; 11 nucleotides match TRBD2. There are 16 residues in the CDR3. In germline, CDR1 is SGHTA, CDR2 FQGTGA. The ends lost 3 bases at V and 4 bases at J; junction bases unmatched: 7.

The chain is built from TRBV7-2 and TRBJ1-5; D ambiguous. CDR3 length: 13 amino acids. The V gene lost 2 bases and the J gene lost 11 bases, with 13 bases spanning the gap. Looked up from germline, CDR1 is SGHTA and CDR2 is FQGNSA. The CDR3 protein is CASSLRLQLAQHF. For the CDR3, the DNA is TGTGCCAGCAGCTTACGGTTGCAGCTGGCCCAGCATTTT.

The gene calls are TRBV7-9 and TRBJ2-7; 8 bases are a match to TRBD1. From germline, CDR1 is SEHNR and CDR2 FQNEAQ (reference sequence). The CDR3 has 14 residues. V was clipped by 5 bases and J by 1 base; unmatched bases: 4. DNA for the CDR3: TGTGCCAGCAGCGCCGGACAGGGTTCCTACGAGCAGTACTTC. Translated: CASSAGQGSYEQYF.

In the case of this clone: This may stem from a read error, because a much larger clone lies one nucleotide away. The chain combines TRBV28 with TRBJ2-7, with 9 nucleotides matching TRBD1. CDR3 length: 14 amino acids. Germline CDR1 is MDHEN and CDR2 is SYDVKM. V gave up 5 bases and J gave up 2 bases; unmatched junction bases: 4. CDR3 residues: CASSPGTGPYEQYF. CDR3 sequence (DNA): TGTGCCAGCAGTCCCGGGACAGGGCCCTACGAGCAGTACTTC. The full variable domain, its missing parts supplied by reference TRBV28 and TRBJ2-7, is DVKVTQSSRYLVKRTGEKVFLECVQDMDHENMFWYRQDPGLGLRLIYFSYDVKMKEKGDIPEGYSVSREKKERFSLILESASTNQTSMYLCASSPGTGPYEQYFGPGTRLTVT.